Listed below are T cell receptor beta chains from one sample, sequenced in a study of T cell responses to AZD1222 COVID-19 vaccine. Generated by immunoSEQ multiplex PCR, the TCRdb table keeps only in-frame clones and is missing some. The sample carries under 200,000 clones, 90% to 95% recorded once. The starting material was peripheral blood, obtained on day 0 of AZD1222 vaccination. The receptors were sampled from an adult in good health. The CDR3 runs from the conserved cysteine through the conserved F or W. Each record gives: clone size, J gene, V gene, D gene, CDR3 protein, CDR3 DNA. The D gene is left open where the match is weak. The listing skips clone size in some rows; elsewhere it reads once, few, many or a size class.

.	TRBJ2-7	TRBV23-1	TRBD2	CASSQPAARLAGTSYEQYF	TGCGCCAGCAGTCAACCCGCCGCTAGGCTAGCGGGAACTTCCTACGAGCAGTACTTC
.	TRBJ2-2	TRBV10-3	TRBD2	CAISGTSGVSAGELFF	TGTGCCATCAGTGGGACTAGCGGGGTTTCGGCCGGGGAGCTGTTTTTT
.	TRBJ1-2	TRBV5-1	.	CASSPLGGHYGYTF	TGCGCCAGCAGCCCCTTAGGGGGGCACTATGGCTACACCTTC
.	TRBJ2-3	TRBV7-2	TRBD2	CASSGLAGGFSDTQYF	TGTGCCAGCAGCGGACTAGCGGGGGGATTCTCAGATACGCAGTATTTT
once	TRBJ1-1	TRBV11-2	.	CASSSWSPTGQWTEAFF	TGTGCCAGCAGCTCTTGGTCCCCAACGGGGCAGTGGACTGAAGCTTTCTTT
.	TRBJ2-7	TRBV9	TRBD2	CASSVGGRVGEQYF	TGTGCCAGCAGCGTAGGGGGGAGGGTTGGAGAGCAGTACTTC
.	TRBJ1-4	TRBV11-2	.	CASSPEGGAGEKLFF	TGTGCCAGCAGCCCAGAGGGGGGCGCGGGTGAAAAACTGTTTTTT
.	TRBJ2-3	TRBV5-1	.	CASSLGAGSGTDTQYF	TGCGCCAGCAGCTTGGGGGCAGGGTCTGGCACAGATACGCAGTATTTT
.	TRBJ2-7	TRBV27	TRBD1	CASSLSRGPLYEQYF	TGTGCCAGCAGTTTATCCAGGGGGCCGCTCTACGAGCAGTACTTC
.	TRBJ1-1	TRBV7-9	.	CASSLTSNTEAFF	TGTGCCAGCAGCTTAACCTCGAACACTGAAGCTTTCTTT
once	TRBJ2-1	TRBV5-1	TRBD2	CASSPRKREISGNEQFF	TGCGCCAGCAGCCCACGTAAGCGGGAGATTAGCGGCAATGAGCAGTTCTTC
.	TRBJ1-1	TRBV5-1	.	CASSSTGYTEAFF	TGCGCCAGCAGCTCCACAGGCTACACTGAAGCTTTCTTT
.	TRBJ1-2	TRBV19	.	CASRRFGADRDYGYTF	TGTGCCAGTAGAAGATTCGGAGCGGACAGAGACTATGGCTACACCTTC
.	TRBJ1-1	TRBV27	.	CASSLWGENTEAFF	TGTGCCAGCAGTTTATGGGGCGAGAACACTGAAGCTTTCTTT
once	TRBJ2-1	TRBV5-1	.	CASSLWGVWVNNEQFF	TGCGCCAGCAGCTTGTGGGGGGTTTGGGTAAACAATGAGCAGTTCTTC
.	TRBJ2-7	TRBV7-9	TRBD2	CASSLGLAGVGGEQYF	TGTGCCAGCAGCTTAGGACTAGCGGGAGTCGGGGGGGAGCAGTACTTC
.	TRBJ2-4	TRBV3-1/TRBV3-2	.	CASSQDGSPLAKNIQYF	TGTGCCAGCAGCCAAGATGGGTCTCCTTTAGCCAAAAACATTCAGTACTTC
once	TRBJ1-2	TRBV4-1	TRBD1	CASSRLSGTGTEGYTF	TGCGCCAGCAGCCGCCTTTCGGGGACAGGGACGGAGGGCTACACCTTC
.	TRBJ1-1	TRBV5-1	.	CASSPGAFRGTEAFF	TGCGCCAGCAGCCCAGGGGCCTTTCGGGGCACTGAAGCTTTCTTT
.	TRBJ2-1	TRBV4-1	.	CASSQGLGGTPRLLQFF	TGCGCCAGCAGCCAAGGTCTGGGCGGGACGCCTAGACTTTTGCAGTTCTTC
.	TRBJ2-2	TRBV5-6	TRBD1	CASSLRGPGTGELFF	TGTGCCAGCAGCTTAAGGGGGCCGGGCACCGGGGAGCTGTTTTTT
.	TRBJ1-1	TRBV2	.	CASSDHRMNTEAFF	TGTGCCAGCAGTGATCACAGAATGAACACTGAAGCTTTCTTT
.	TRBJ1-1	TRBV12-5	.	CASGLPGGNTEAFF	TGTGCTAGTGGTTTGCCCGGGGGGAACACTGAAGCTTTCTTT
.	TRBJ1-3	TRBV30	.	CAWTGTSHVGNTIYF	TGTGCCTGGACTGGGACTTCCCACGTCGGAAACACCATATATTTT
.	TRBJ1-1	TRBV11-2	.	CASSSTNRPEAFF	TGTGCCAGCAGCTCTACAAACAGGCCAGAAGCTTTCTTT
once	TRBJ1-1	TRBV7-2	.	CASSSGPMNTEAFF	TGTGCCAGCAGCTCGGGTCCAATGAACACTGAAGCTTTCTTT
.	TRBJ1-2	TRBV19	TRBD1	CASSITGGVAYGYTF	TGTGCCAGTAGTATAACAGGGGGCGTCGCGTATGGCTACACCTTC
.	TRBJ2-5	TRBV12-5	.	CASALGGETQYF	TGTGCTAGTGCCCTTGGCGGAGAGACCCAGTACTTC
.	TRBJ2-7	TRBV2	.	CASKKSAASSYEQYF	TGTGCCAGCAAAAAATCGGCAGCGAGCTCCTACGAGCAGTACTTC
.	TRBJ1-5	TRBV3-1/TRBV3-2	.	CASSQDDWHQPQHF	TGTGCCAGCAGCCAAGATGATTGGCATCAGCCCCAGCATTTT
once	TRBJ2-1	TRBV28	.	CASSLVPSVIHNEQFF	TGTGCCAGCAGTTTGGTTCCTAGCGTCATTCACAATGAGCAGTTCTTC
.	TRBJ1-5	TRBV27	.	CASSPMGGVSQPQHF	TGTGCCAGCAGCCCCATGGGGGGCGTCAGCCAGCCCCAGCATTTT
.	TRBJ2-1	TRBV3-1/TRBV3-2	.	CASSQGGTSSYNEQFF	TGTGCCAGCAGCCAAGGGGGCACAAGCTCCTACAATGAGCAGTTCTTC
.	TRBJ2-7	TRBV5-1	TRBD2	CASSWGLASYEQYF	TGCGCCAGCAGCTGGGGACTAGCGAGTTACGAGCAGTACTTC
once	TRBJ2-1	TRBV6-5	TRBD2	CASSYQAGGEHEQFF	TGTGCCAGCAGTTACCAAGCGGGAGGGGAGCATGAGCAGTTCTTC
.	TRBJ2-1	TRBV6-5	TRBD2	CASRNKRGIYNEQFF	TGTGCCAGCAGAAACAAGCGGGGAATCTACAATGAGCAGTTCTTC
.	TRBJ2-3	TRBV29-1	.	CSVEGTVTDTQYF	TGCAGCGTTGAAGGGACTGTAACAGATACGCAGTATTTT
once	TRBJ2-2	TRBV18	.	CASSPPGTTNTGELFF	TGTGCCAGCTCACCCCCCGGGACCACGAACACCGGGGAGCTGTTTTTT
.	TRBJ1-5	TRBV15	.	CATSTPRPGQGENQPQHF	TGTGCCACCAGCACCCCCAGGCCAGGGCAGGGCGAAAATCAGCCCCAGCATTTT
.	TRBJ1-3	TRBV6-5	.	CASRDLTTSTIYF	TGTGCCAGCCGGGACCTAACTACCAGCACCATATATTTT
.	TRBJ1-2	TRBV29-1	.	CSVPKALYGYTF	TGCAGCGTACCAAAGGCTCTCTATGGCTACACCTTC
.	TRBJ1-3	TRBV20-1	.	CSASVGYGNTIYF	TGCAGTGCTAGTGTAGGGTACGGAAACACCATATATTTT
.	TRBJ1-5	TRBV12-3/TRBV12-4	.	CASTRGGNQPQHF	TGTGCCAGCACCAGGGGAGGCAATCAGCCCCAGCATTTT
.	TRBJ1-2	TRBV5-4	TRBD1	CASSLGGTGGPLWHGYTF	TGTGCCAGCAGCTTGGGGGGGACAGGGGGCCCTCTCTGGCATGGCTACACCTTC
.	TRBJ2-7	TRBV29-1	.	CSVGQVAYEQYF	TGCAGCGTTGGGCAGGTCGCCTACGAGCAGTACTTC
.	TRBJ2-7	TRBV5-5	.	CASSSPGPYEQYF	TGTGCCAGCAGTTCTCCGGGACCGTACGAGCAGTACTTC
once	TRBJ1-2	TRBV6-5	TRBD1	CAVGQGYGYTF	TGTGCCGTCGGACAGGGCTATGGCTACACCTTC
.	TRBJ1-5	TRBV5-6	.	CASTLLGEAQPQHF	TGTGCCAGCACCCTTTTGGGGGAGGCTCAGCCCCAGCATTTT
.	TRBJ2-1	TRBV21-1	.	CASSKFPGQGCNEQFF	TGTGCCAGCAGCAAGTTCCCGGGACAGGGATGTAATGAGCAGTTCTTC
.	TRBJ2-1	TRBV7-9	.	CASSSTLNNEQFF	TGTGCCAGCAGCTCAACTCTAAACAATGAGCAGTTCTTC
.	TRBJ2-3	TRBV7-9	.	CASDQGISADTQYF	TGTGCCAGTGATCAGGGGATCTCAGCAGATACGCAGTATTTT